Listed here is a single TCR beta chain. Its antigen is unknown. The data belong to a study of CD8 T cells in ankylosing spondylitis. General study points: Disease-linked clones were found to be CD8+ and relatively rare in peripheral blood. Matched synovial fluid from ankylosing spondylitis patients was reported to be enriched for disease-linked clones. Existing reports had already noted some motif variants in reactive arthritis synovial fluid and blood. Made up of about eight highly homologous variants, a TCR beta motif appeared characteristic of ankylosing spondylitis blood.

A single record per CDR3 protein comes from TCRdb applying MiXCR to the 5' RACE reads. Counted here are about 130,000 distinct CDR3 sequences, roughly an eighth occurring once; the ten biggest clones make up around 4.1%. Sequencing was carried out using blood, either unsorted or a sorted T cell fraction (not recorded which). The origin of this receptor is a female donor with ankylosing spondylitis or in good health (not recorded which).

CDR3 DNA sequence: TGTGCCACCAGGGCTTCGGGGATGGTGAACACTGAAGCTTTCTTT. Translation: CATRASGMVNTEAFF. V and J are TRBV24-1 and TRBJ1-1; no definite D call. Looked up from germline, CDR1 is KGHDR and CDR2 is SFDVKD. The CDR3 covers 15 residues. V lost 7 bases to trimming and J lost 0 bases, with 14 bases between them.